Below are 4 T cell receptor beta chains sequenced from a single sample in a study of blood T cell repertoires in COVID-19. Libraries were prepared by immunoSEQ multiplex PCR; TCRdb keeps only in-frame clonotypes and omits some of them. The table lists fewer than 300,000 clones, about 89% of them singletons. Sequencing was done on a sample of peripheral blood. These receptors originate from a middle-aged man who had recovered from COVID-19.

The chain combines TRBV5-4 with TRBJ2-5; 9 nucleotides line up with TRBD1. Germline CDR1 is SGHNT and CDR2 is YYREEE (reference sequence). J was trimmed by 0 bases and V by 4 bases; bases with no gene match: 4. The CDR3 runs 15 residues. CDR3 in amino acids: CASSKGQGNQETQYF. DNA of the CDR3: TGTGCCAGCAGCAAGGGACAGGGAAACCAAGAGACCCAGTACTTC.

The chain couples TRBV15 to TRBJ2-5; no definite D call. Germline V gives CDR1 LNHNV, CDR2 YYDKDF (reference sequence). V lost 3 bases to trimming and J lost 2 bases, with 22 bases between them. The CDR3 has 18 amino acids. CDR3 region: CATSSPPGWLNWQETQYF. The CDR3 nucleotides are TGTGCCACCAGCAGCCCCCCCGGGTGGCTTAATTGGCAAGAGACCCAGTACTTC.

The V gene is TRBV19, the J gene TRBJ2-2; 10 bases match TRBD2. CDR3 length equals 16 residues. Losses at the gene ends were 3 bases for V and 5 bases for J; bases not matched to a gene: 6. Germline V gives CDR1 LNHDA, CDR2 SQIVND (reference sequence). Here the CDR3 DNA reads TGTGCCAGTAGTATCCCCAGCGGGGGGGGAACCGGGGAGCTGTTTTTT. Encoded protein: CASSIPSGGGTGELFF.

The chain recombines TRBV18 with TRBJ2-1; maybe TRBD2 (5 bases). The CDR3 is made up of 13 amino acids. Germline-derived CDR1 and CDR2 are KGHSH and LQKENI. Trimming cost V 8 bases and J 4 bases, with 12 bases left between them. CDR3 loop: CASKSGNYNEQFF. In DNA form, the CDR3 reads TGTGCCAGCAAAAGCGGAAATTACAATGAGCAGTTCTTC. Full variable domain (missing parts from reference TRBV18 and TRBJ2-1): NAGVMQNPRHLVRRRGQEARLRCSPMKGHSHVYWYRQLPEEGLKFMVYLQKENIIDESGMPKERFSAEFPKEGPSILRIQQVVRGDSAAYFCASKSGNYNEQFFGPGTRLTVL.